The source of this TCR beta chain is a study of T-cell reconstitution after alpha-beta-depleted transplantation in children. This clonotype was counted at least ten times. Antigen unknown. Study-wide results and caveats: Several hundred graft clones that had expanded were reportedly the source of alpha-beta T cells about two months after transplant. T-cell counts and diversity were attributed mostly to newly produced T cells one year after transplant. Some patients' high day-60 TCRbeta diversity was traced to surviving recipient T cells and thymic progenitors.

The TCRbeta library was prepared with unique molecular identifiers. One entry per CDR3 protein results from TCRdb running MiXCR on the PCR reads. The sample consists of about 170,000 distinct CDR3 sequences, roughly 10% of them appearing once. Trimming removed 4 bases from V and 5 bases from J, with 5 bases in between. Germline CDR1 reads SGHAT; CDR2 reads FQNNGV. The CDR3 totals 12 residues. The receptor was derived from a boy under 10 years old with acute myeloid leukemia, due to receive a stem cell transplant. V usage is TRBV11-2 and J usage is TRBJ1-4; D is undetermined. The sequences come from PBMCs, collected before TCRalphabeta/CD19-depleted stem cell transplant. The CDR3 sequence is CASSSGNEKLFF. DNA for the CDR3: TGTGCCAGCAGCTCTGGGAATGAAAAACTGTTTTTT.